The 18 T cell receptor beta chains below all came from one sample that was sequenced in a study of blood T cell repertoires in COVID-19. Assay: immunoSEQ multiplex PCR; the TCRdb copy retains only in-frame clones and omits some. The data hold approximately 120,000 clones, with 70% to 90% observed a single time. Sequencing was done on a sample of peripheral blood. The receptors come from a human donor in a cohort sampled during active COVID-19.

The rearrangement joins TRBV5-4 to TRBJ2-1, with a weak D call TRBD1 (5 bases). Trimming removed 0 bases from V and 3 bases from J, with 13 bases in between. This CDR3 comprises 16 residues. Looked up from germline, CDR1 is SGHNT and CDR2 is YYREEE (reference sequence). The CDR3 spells CASSLDRPTNYNEQFF. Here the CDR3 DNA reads TGTGCCAGCAGCTTGGACAGGCCAACTAACTACAATGAGCAGTTCTTC. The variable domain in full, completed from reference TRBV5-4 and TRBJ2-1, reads ETGVTQSPTHLIKTRGQQVTLRCSSQSGHNTVSWYQQALGQGPQFIFQYYREEENGRGNFPPRFSGLQFPNYSSELNVNALELDDSALYLCASSLDRPTNYNEQFFGPGTRLTVL.

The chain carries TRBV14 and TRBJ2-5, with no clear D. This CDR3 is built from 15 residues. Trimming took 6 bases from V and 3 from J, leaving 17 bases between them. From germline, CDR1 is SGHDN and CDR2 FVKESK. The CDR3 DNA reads TGTGCCAGCAGGGCACGCGACGGGTCGGAAGAGACCCAGTACTTC. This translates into CASRARDGSEETQYF.

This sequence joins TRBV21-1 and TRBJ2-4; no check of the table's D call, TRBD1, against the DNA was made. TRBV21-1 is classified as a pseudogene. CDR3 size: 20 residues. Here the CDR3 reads CASSKALGDRGVEAKNIQYF. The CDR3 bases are TGTGCCAGCAGCAAAGCCCTAGGGGACAGGGGAGTAGAGGCCAAAAACATTCAGTACTTC.

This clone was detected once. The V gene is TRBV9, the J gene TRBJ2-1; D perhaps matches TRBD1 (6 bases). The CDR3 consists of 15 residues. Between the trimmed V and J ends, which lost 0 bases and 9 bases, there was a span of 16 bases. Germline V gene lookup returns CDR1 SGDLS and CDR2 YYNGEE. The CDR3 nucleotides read TGTGCCAGCAGCGTAGTAACAGGGACGGGGTCTGAGCAGTTCTTC. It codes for CASSVVTGTGSEQFF.

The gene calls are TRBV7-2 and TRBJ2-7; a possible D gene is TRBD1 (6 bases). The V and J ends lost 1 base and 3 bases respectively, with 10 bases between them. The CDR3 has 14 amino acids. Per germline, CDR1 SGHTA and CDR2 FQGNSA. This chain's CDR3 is CASSLDRVGYEQYF. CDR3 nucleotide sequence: TGTGCCAGCAGCTTAGACAGGGTGGGCTACGAGCAGTACTTC.

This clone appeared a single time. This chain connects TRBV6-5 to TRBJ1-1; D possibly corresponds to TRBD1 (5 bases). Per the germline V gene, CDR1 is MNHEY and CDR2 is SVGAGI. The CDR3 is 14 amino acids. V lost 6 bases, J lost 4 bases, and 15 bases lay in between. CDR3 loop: CASSPGFRGTEAFF. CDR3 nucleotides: TGTGCCAGCAGCCCAGGGTTTCGTGGCACTGAAGCTTTCTTT.

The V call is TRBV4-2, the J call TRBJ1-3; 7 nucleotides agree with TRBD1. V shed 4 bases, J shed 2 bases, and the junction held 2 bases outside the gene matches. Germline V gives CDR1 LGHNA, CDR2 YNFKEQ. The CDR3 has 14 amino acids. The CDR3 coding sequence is TGTGCCAGCAGCCCGACAGGGACTGGAAACACCATATATTTT. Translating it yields CASSPTGTGNTIYF.

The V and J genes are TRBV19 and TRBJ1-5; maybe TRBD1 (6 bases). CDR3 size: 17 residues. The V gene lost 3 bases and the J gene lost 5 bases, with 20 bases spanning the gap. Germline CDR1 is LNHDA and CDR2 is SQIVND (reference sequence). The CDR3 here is CASSISGGARRDQPQHF. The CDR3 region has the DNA TGTGCCAGTAGTATTTCGGGGGGGGCGCGACGTGATCAGCCCCAGCATTTT.

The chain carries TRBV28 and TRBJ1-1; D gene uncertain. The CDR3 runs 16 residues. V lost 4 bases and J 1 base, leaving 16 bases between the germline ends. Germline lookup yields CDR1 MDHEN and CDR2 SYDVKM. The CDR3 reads CASSSPFGLENTEAFF. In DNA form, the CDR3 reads TGTGCCAGCAGTTCCCCTTTTGGGCTCGAGAACACTGAAGCTTTCTTT.

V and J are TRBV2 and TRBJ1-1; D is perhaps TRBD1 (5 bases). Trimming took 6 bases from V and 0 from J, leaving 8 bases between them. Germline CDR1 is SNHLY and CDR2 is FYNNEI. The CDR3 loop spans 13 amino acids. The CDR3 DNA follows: TGTGCCAGCAGGGGGGGGGTGAACACTGAAGCTTTCTTT. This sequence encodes CASRGGVNTEAFF.

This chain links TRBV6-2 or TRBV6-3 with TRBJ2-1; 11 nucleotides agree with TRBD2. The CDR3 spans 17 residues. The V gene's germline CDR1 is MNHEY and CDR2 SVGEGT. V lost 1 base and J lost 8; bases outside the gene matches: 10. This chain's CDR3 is CASSYYWLAGGSDEQFF. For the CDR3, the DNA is TGTGCCAGCAGTTACTATTGGCTAGCGGGAGGATCCGATGAGCAGTTCTTC.

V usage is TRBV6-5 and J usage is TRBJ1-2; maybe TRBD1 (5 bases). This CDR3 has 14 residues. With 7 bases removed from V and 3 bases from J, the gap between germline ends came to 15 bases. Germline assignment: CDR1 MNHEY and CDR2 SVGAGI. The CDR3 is CASIELGGDYGYTF. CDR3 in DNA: TGTGCCAGCATCGAGCTGGGAGGGGACTATGGCTACACCTTC.

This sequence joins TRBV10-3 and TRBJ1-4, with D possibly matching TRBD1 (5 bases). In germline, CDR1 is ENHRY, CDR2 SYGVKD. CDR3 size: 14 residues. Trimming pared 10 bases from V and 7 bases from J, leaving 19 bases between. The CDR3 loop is CATRYDRGGEKLFF. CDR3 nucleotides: TGTGCCACCCGGTACGACCGGGGGGGTGAAAAACTGTTTTTT.

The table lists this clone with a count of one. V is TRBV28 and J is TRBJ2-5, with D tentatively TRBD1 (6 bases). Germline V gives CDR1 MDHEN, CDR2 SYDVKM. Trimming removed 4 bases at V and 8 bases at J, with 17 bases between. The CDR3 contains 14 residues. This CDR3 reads CASSSPQGFPTQYF. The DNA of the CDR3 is TGTGCCAGCAGTTCCCCTCAGGGGTTCCCTACCCAGTACTTC.

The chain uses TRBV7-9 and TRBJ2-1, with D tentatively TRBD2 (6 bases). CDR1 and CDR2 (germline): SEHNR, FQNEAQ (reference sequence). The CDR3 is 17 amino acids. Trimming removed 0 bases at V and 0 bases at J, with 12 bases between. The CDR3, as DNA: TGTGCCAGCAGCTTAGCTTCGGGGGAGCGCTCCTACAATGAGCAGTTCTTC. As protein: CASSLASGERSYNEQFF.

CDR3 protein: CASSSPGRLPQHF. Here the CDR3 DNA reads TGTGCCAGCAGCTCCCCTGGGAGGCTACCCCAGCATTTT. V usage is TRBV6-2 or TRBV6-3 and J usage is TRBJ1-5; D call uncertain. Germline CDR1 MNHEY, CDR2 SVGEGT. Deletions cut 6 bases from V and 10 bases from J, with 16 bases between. The CDR3 contains 13 residues.

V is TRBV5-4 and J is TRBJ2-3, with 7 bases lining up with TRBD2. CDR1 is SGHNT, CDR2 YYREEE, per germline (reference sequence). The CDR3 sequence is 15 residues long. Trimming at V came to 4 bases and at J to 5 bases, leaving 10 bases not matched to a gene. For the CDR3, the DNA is TGTGCCAGCAGCCCCGGGAGGATGGGGGTAGATACGCAGTATTTT. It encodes CASSPGRMGVDTQYF.

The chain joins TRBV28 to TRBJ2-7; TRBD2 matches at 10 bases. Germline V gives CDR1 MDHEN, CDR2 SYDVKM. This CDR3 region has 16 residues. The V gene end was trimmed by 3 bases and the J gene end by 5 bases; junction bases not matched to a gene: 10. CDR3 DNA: TGTGCCAGCAGTTTCGGGCTAGCGGGAGTCCGGGACGAGCAGTACTTC. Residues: CASSFGLAGVRDEQYF.